The 13 T cell receptor beta chains in this list originate from one sample, sequenced in a study of cytomegalovirus exposure and HLA in healthy donors. The table came from immunoSEQ multiplex PCR; TCRdb's copy has only in-frame clones and leaves some out. The data contain 140,000 or so clones, 75% to 90% of them seen just once; the ten biggest clones take up less than 7%. Sequencing was carried out using PBMCs. These TCRs come from a woman under 40 in good health and CMV-seropositive.

This clone was picked up a small number of times. The V gene is TRBV18, the J gene TRBJ2-1; D may be TRBD2 (7 bases). The V gene's germline CDR1 is KGHSH and CDR2 LQKENI. The CDR3 covers 14 residues. V was trimmed by 6 bases and J by 8 bases, leaving 17 bases between them. CDR3 loop: CASSTNGGLDEQFF. The CDR3 nucleotides read TGTGCCAGCTCTACCAACGGGGGGCTCGATGAGCAGTTCTTC.

The chain employs TRBV25-1 and TRBJ1-1, with 9 bases fitting TRBD1. The CDR3 is made up of 14 amino acids. The germline CDR1 and CDR2 sequences are MGHDK and SYGVNS. Trimming cost V 8 bases and J 4 bases; bases outside gene matches: 8. CDR3 region: CASVPHRGRTEAFF. The CDR3 DNA is TGTGCCAGCGTGCCCCACAGGGGGCGCACTGAAGCTTTCTTT.

This chain uses TRBV5-1 with TRBJ1-4, with a weak D call TRBD1 (6 bases). V was shortened by 7 bases and J by 4 bases, with 11 bases between the two germline ends. This CDR3 is 13 amino acids long. Germline lookup yields CDR1 SGHRS and CDR2 YFSETQ. The CDR3 DNA reads as TGCGCCAGCCGCCGACAGGATAATGAAAAACTGTTTTTT. Encoded protein: CASRRQDNEKLFF.

The chain couples TRBV29-1 to TRBJ2-6; no firm D call. Germline lookup yields CDR1 SQVTM and CDR2 ANQGSEA. Deletions cut 0 bases from V and 0 bases from J, with 6 bases between. This CDR3 spans 15 amino acids. CDR3 DNA: TGCAGCGTTGAAGACCCGTACTCTGGGGCCAACGTCCTGACTTTC. Translating it yields CSVEDPYSGANVLTF.

V and J are TRBV6-6 and TRBJ2-7, with D tentatively TRBD2 (7 bases). V dropped 10 bases and J dropped 6 bases, with 19 bases sitting between them. The V gene's germline CDR1 is MNHNY and CDR2 SVGAGI (reference sequence). CDR3 length: 13 amino acids. The CDR3 bases are TGTGCCACCTTATTCGGGGGGCGGGCCGAGCAGTACTTC. Amino acids: CATLFGGRAEQYF.

Concerning this clone: The same CDR3 can be traced to other DNA sequences in this sample. V is TRBV18 and J is TRBJ2-4; D not certain. The CDR3 has 15 residues. Germline-derived CDR1 and CDR2 are KGHSH and LQKENI. Trimming removed 3 bases from V and 0 bases from J, with 9 bases in between. In nucleotides, the CDR3 is TGTGCCAGCTCACCCGTACAGCTAGCCAAAAACATTCAGTACTTC. This encodes CASSPVQLAKNIQYF. The variable domain in full, completed from reference TRBV18 and TRBJ2-4, reads NAGVMQNPRHLVRRRGQEARLRCSPMKGHSHVYWYRQLPEEGLKFMVYLQKENIIDESGMPKERFSAEFPKEGPSILRIQQVVRGDSAAYFCASSPVQLAKNIQYFGAGTRLSVL.

The chain couples TRBV7-9 to TRBJ2-2, with a tentative D call TRBD2 (6 bases). This CDR3 is built from 15 residues. CDR1 and CDR2 (germline): SEHNR, FQNEAQ (reference sequence). V lost 4 bases and J 5 bases, leaving 14 bases between the germline ends. Here the CDR3 DNA reads TGTGCCAGCAGCTCCCCCCCCGGAGGGACCGGGGAGCTGTTTTTT. Encoded protein: CASSSPPGGTGELFF.

J is TRBJ2-3 and V is TRBV7-9; 7 bases match TRBD2. Germline assignment: CDR1 SEHNR and CDR2 FQNEAQ (reference sequence). The CDR3 sequence is 16 residues long. V shed 5 bases, J shed 0 bases, and the junction held 8 bases outside the gene matches. CDR3 loop: CASSPYREASTDTQYF. The CDR3 bases are TGTGCCAGCAGCCCTTATCGGGAGGCGAGCACAGATACGCAGTATTTT.

The chain recombines TRBV2 with TRBJ2-3, with D perhaps matching TRBD2 (6 bases). The germline V gene encodes CDR1 SNHLY and CDR2 FYNNEI. The CDR3 contains 14 residues. V was cut by 2 bases and J by 11 bases, with 17 bases left in between. CDR3 residues: CASSEQRAPRGQYF. DNA of the CDR3: TGTGCCAGCAGTGAACAGCGGGCCCCCCGGGGGCAGTATTTT.

The CDR3 protein is CASSPPGDRAYEQYF. For the CDR3, the DNA is TGTGCCAGCAGCCCCCCAGGTGACAGAGCCTACGAGCAGTACTTC. V is TRBV7-9 and J is TRBJ2-7, with D possibly matching TRBD1 (5 bases). CDR3 size: 15 residues. Per germline, CDR1 SEHNR and CDR2 FQNEAQ (reference sequence). V was pared by 5 bases and J by 2 bases, with 16 bases between.

The chain recombines TRBV5-1 with TRBJ2-1; 9 positions match TRBD2. Germline CDR1 and CDR2: SGHRS and YFSETQ. The J segment lost 7 bases and the V segment lost 1 base, leaving 3 bases of the junction unmatched. The CDR3 runs to 14 residues. CDR3 nucleotide sequence: TGCGCCAGCAGCTTGCTCGGACTAGCGAATGAGCAGTTCTTC. Translated, it gives CASSLLGLANEQFF.

The chain has TRBV5-6 and TRBJ1-3; TRBD1 matches 7 bases. Trimming cost V 0 bases and J 4 bases; bases outside gene matches: 13. The germline gives CDR1 SGHDT, CDR2 YYEEEE. The CDR3 spans 18 residues. The CDR3 region has the DNA TGTGCCAGCAGCTTGGAGGGGGCAGGCTTATCAGGAGGAAACACCATATATTTT. It encodes CASSLEGAGLSGGNTIYF.

This rearrangement joins TRBV27 to TRBJ2-3; maybe TRBD1 (7 bases). In germline, CDR1 is MNHEY, CDR2 SMNVEV (reference sequence). The ends were cut back, 2 bases at V and 11 bases at J, with 11 bases in the middle. The CDR3 length is 12 residues. DNA of the CDR3: TGTGCCAGCAGTTTACCCAGGGGGGTGCAGTATTTT. It is translated as CASSLPRGVQYF.